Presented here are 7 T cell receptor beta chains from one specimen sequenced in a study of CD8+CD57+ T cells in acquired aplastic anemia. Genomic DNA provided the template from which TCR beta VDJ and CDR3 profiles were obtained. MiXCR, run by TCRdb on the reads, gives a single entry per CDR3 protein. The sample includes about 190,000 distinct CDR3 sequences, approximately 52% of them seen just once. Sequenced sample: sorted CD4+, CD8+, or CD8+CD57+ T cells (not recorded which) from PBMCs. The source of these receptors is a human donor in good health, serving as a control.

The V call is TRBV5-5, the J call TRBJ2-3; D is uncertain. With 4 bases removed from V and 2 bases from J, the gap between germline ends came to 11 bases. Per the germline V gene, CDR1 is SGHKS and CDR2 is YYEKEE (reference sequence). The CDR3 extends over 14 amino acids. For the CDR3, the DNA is TGTGCCAGCAGCCGACGAAGCCACACAGATACGCAGTATTTT. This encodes CASSRRSHTDTQYF.

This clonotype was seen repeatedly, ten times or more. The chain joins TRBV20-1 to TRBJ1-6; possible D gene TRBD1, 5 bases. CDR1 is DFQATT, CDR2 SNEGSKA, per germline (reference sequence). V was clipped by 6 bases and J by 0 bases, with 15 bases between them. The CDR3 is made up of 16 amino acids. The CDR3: CSAPGTLSSYNSPLHF. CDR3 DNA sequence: TGCAGTGCCCCAGGGACCCTCAGCTCCTATAATTCACCCCTCCACTTT.

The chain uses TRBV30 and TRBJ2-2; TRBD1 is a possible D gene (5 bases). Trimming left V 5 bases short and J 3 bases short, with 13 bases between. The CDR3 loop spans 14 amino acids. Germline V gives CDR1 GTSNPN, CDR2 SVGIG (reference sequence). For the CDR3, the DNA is TGTGCCTGGTCCAGGACACTTTACACCGGGGAGCTGTTTTTT. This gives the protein CAWSRTLYTGELFF.

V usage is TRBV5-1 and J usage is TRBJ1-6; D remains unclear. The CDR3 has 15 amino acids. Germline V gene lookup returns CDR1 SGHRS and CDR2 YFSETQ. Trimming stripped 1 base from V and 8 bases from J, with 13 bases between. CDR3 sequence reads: CASSLRSGDDSPLHF. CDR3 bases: TGCGCCAGCAGCTTGCGAAGCGGCGATGATTCACCCCTCCACTTT. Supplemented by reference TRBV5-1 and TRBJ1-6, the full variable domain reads KAGVTQTPRYLIKTRGQQVTLSCSPISGHRSVSWYQQTPGQGLQFLFEYFSETQRNKGNFPGRFSGRQFSNSRSEMNVSTLELGDSALYLCASSLRSGDDSPLHFGNGTRLTVT.

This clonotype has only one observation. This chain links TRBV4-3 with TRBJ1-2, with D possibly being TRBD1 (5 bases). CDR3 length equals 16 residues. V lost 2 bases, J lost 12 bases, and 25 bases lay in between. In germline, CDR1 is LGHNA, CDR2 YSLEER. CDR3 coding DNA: TGCGCCAGCAGCCAAAAAGGGACGGACGGGAGCTCTGGAAACACCTTC. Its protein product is CASSQKGTDGSSGNTF.

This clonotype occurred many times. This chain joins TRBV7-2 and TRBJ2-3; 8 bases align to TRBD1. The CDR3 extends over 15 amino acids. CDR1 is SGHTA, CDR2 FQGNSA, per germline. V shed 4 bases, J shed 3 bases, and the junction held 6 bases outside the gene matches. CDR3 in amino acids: CASSYGQGRTDTQYF. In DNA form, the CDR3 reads TGTGCCAGCAGCTACGGACAGGGTAGGACAGATACGCAGTATTTT. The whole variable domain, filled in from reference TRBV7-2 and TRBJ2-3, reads GAGVSQSPSNKVTEKGKDVELRCDPISGHTALYWYRQSLGQGLEFLIYFQGNSAPDKSGLPSDRFSAERTGGSVSTLTIQRTQQEDSAVYLCASSYGQGRTDTQYFGPGTRLTVL.

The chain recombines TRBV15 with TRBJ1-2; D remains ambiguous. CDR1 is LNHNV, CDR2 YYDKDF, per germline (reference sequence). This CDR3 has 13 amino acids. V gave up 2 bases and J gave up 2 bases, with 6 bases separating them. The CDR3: CATSRQENYGYTF. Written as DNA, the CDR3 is TGTGCCACCAGCAGACAGGAGAACTATGGCTACACCTTC.